Presented here are 2 T cell receptor beta chains from one specimen sequenced in a study of OX40 agonist ivuxolimab in advanced cancers. Generated by immunoSEQ multiplex PCR, the TCRdb table keeps only in-frame clones and is missing some. Of around 48,000 clones listed, approximately 77% were seen once; the top ten hold roughly 2.7%. The starting material was CD4+ or CD8+ T cells sorted from blood, obtained in a trial of the OX40 agonist ivuxolimab. These receptor sequences come from an adult with an advanced solid tumor such as melanoma, head and neck, liver or kidney cancer.

The chain carries TRBV5-1 and TRBJ1-2, with D possibly TRBD1 on 5 matching bases. The CDR3 totals 13 residues. Trimming took 2 bases from V and 4 from J, leaving 9 bases between them. Germline V gene lookup returns CDR1 SGHRS and CDR2 YFSETQ. The CDR3 sequence: CASSLGDFYGYTF. CDR3 DNA: TGCGCCAGCAGCTTAGGGGATTTCTATGGCTACACCTTC. The variable domain in full, with the rest retrieved from reference TRBV5-1 and TRBJ1-2, is KAGVTQTPRYLIKTRGQQVTLSCSPISGHRSVSWYQQTPGQGLQFLFEYFSETQRNKGNFPGRFSGRQFSNSRSEMNVSTLELGDSALYLCASSLGDFYGYTFGSGTRLTVV.

This chain links TRBV5-4 with TRBJ1-1; the match to TRBD1 covers 9 bases. J gave up 4 bases and V 2 bases, and 3 bases lay outside the gene matches. The CDR3 spans 14 residues. Germline CDR1 is SGHNT and CDR2 is YYREEE (reference sequence). The CDR3 nucleotides are TGTGCCAGCAGCTTCAGGGACAGGGCCACTGAAGCTTTCTTT. Amino acid sequence: CASSFRDRATEAFF.